A single sample gave rise to the 7 T cell receptor beta chains below, sequenced in a study of T-cell reconstitution after alpha-beta-depleted transplantation in children. Unique molecular identifiers were built into the TCRbeta library. MiXCR was run by TCRdb on the PCR reads, yielding one entry per CDR3 protein. The sample yields hundreds of thousands of distinct CDR3 sequences, over 10% seen once. The sequencing here drew on PBMCs, taken before TCRalphabeta/CD19-depleted stem cell transplant. The receptors shown here come from a girl aged 2-10 years with congenital amegakaryocytic thrombocytopenia, due to receive a stem cell transplant.

The V call is TRBV25-1, the J call TRBJ1-3; D gene unclear. The CDR3 runs to 14 residues. Germline CDR1 MGHDK, CDR2 SYGVNS. Trimming stripped 6 bases from V and 0 bases from J, with 9 bases between. CDR3 in DNA: TGTGCCAGCAGCTCCCAGGTCTCTGGAAACACCATATATTTT. Translating it yields CASSSQVSGNTIYF. Full variable domain (missing parts from reference TRBV25-1 and TRBJ1-3): EADIYQTPRYLVIGTGKKITLECSQTMGHDKMYWYQQDPGMELHLIHYSYGVNSTEKGDLSSESTVSRIRTEHFPLTLESARPSHTSQYLCASSSQVSGNTIYFGEGSWLTVV.

The table lists this clonotype with many counts. This chain connects TRBV20-1 to TRBJ2-3; TRBD2 matches at 9 bases. The CDR3 totals 14 residues. J was trimmed by 4 bases and V by 6 bases; bases with no gene match: 8. CDR1 is DFQATT and CDR2 is SNEGSKA in the germline V gene (reference sequence). The CDR3 reads CSASIAGVPDTQYF. CDR3 DNA: TGCAGTGCCTCTATAGCGGGAGTTCCAGATACGCAGTATTTT.

This chain joins TRBV19 and TRBJ2-1; D is undetermined. V lost 7 bases and J lost 3, with 10 bases in between. The CDR3 contains 13 residues. The germline CDR1 and CDR2 sequences are LNHDA and SQIVND (reference sequence). The CDR3 here is CASMADDYNEQFF. CDR3 DNA sequence: TGTGCCAGTATGGCGGATGACTACAATGAGCAGTTCTTC.

This clonotype has a handful of counts. Being one base from a much bigger clone, this may be a read error. This chain connects TRBV6-1 to TRBJ1-2; D is possibly TRBD1 (6 bases). This CDR3 has 14 residues. CDR1 is MNHNS, CDR2 SASEGT, per germline. CDR3 sequence reads: CASRNRDTYYGYPF. CDR3 sequence (DNA): TGTGCCAGCAGGAACCGGGACACCTACTATGGCTACCCCTTC.

This rearrangement joins TRBV27 to TRBJ2-7; weak D call: TRBD2 (6 bases). CDR1 is MNHEY, CDR2 SMNVEV, per germline (reference sequence). This CDR3 has 13 residues. The ends were cut back, 6 bases at V and 5 bases at J, with 14 bases in the middle. The CDR3 spells CASRFNWGDEQYF. As DNA, the CDR3 is TGTGCCAGCAGATTCAATTGGGGGGACGAGCAGTACTTC.

This clonotype came up many times. The genes are TRBV7-6 and TRBJ2-7, with 9 bases aligning to TRBD1. This CDR3 region has 15 residues. J was trimmed by 2 bases and V by 1 base; bases with no gene match: 3. Germline V lookup: CDR1 SGHVS, CDR2 FNYEAQ. The CDR3 reads CASSLGDREPYEQYF. CDR3 nucleotide sequence: TGTGCCAGCAGCTTAGGGGACAGGGAACCCTACGAGCAGTACTTC.

The chain has TRBV5-1 and TRBJ1-1; possible D gene TRBD1, 6 bases. The germline gives CDR1 SGHRS, CDR2 YFSETQ. The CDR3 is 15 residues long. V was clipped by 1 base and J by 6 bases, with 16 bases between them. This CDR3 reads CASSLIEGGGSEAFF. In DNA, the CDR3 is TGCGCCAGCAGCTTGATTGAAGGGGGTGGGTCTGAAGCTTTCTTT.